This T cell receptor (beta chain) emerged from a study of T cell responses to AZD1222 COVID-19 vaccine. Points from the study as a whole: At 160-218 and 743-854, vaccine-associated CD4 TCRs were dominant, and they spanned spike.

The CDR3 has 16 amino acids. Germline-derived CDR1 and CDR2 are LNHDA and SQIVND (reference sequence). Trimming removed 4 bases at V and 7 bases at J, with 19 bases between. To note about this clone: What it binds is unknown.

Generated by immunoSEQ multiplex PCR, the TCRdb table keeps only in-frame clones and is missing some. This sample has more than 100,000 clones, with roughly 85% found just once. The specimen comprised peripheral blood, sampled on day 0 of AZD1222 vaccination. The receptor's source is an adult in good health. The rearrangement uses TRBV19 and TRBJ1-4, with D uncertain. In nucleotides, the CDR3 is TGTGCCAGTAGTAAGGGTAGGACGGCGCCTGGTGAAAAACTGTTTTTT. Protein: CASSKGRTAPGEKLFF.